The present T cell receptor beta chain was sequenced within a study of T cell responses to AZD1222 COVID-19 vaccine. The sample holds one count of this clone. Its antigen is not identified. TCRdb's table, derived via immunoSEQ multiplex PCR, lists solely in-frame clones and lacks some. Altogether under 200,000 clones are present, almost 95% being singletons, with the ten largest covering roughly 9.8%. Whole-study results and caveats: Spike-specific TCR breadth and depth grew following two AZD1222 doses. Baseline serology detected seropositivity in only a handful of AZD1222 recipients. The repertoires were collected only after the peak T cell response. Mostly white British, mostly female donors; authors suggested clonal diversity may be underestimated.

Germline-derived CDR1 and CDR2 are LGHDT and YNNKEL (reference sequence). The V segment lost 6 bases and the J segment 4 bases; nucleotides outside the gene matches: 4. The CDR3 runs to 14 residues. Specimen: peripheral blood, collected on day 0 of AZD1222 vaccination. J is TRBJ1-5 and V is TRBV3-1 (or the pseudogene TRBV3-2); 9 nucleotides align to TRBD1. This clonotype was obtained from an adult in good health. CDR3: CASRSGTGNQPQHF. The CDR3 DNA sequence: TGTGCCAGCAGATCCGGGACAGGGAATCAGCCCCAGCATTTT.